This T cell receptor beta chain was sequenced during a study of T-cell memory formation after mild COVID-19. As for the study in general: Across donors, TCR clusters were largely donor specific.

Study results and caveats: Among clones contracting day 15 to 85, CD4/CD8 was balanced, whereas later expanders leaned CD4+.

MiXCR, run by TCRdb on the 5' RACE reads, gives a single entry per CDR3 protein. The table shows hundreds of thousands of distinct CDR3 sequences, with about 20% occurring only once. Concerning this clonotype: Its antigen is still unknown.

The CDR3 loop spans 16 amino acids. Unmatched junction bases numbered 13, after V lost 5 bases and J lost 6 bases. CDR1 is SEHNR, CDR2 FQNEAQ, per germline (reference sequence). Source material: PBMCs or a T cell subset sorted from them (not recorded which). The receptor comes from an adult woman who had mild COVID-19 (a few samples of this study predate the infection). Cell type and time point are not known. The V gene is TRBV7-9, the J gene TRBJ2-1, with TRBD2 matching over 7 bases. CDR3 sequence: CASSLGGRGVGNEQFF. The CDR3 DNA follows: TGTGCCAGCAGCCTGGGGGGGAGGGGCGTTGGCAATGAGCAGTTCTTC.